Each of the 26 T cell receptor beta chains below was sequenced from the same sample in a study of CD8 T cells in ankylosing spondylitis. Study-level results: There was a TCR beta motif, made of several highly homologous variants, that appeared characteristic of ankylosing spondylitis blood.

TCRdb reprocessed the 5' RACE reads via MiXCR and lists one record per CDR3 protein. Among fewer than 550,000 distinct CDR3 sequences, about 5.4% were seen once, and the ten largest hold roughly 3.3%. Antigens of these TCRs are unknown. Sequences were obtained from blood, either unsorted or a sorted T cell fraction (not recorded which). The receptors stem from a male donor with ankylosing spondylitis.

Many counts were recorded for this clonotype. J is TRBJ2-1 and V is TRBV29-1, with no clear D. This CDR3 is 12 amino acids long. V lost 6 bases and J lost 0, with 6 bases in between. CDR1 and CDR2 from the germline V gene are SQVTM and ANQGSEA. CDR3 nucleotides: TGCAGCGTAGTTATCTCCTACAATGAGCAGTTCTTC. Its protein is CSVVISYNEQFF.

This clonotype was detected many times. The J gene is TRBJ2-7, the V gene TRBV24-1, with D possibly matching TRBD1 (5 bases). V lost 3 bases and J 6 bases, leaving 11 bases between the germline ends. Germline CDR1 KGHDR, CDR2 SFDVKD. The CDR3 is made up of 13 amino acids. DNA of the CDR3: TGTGCCACCAGTGATCCAGGGTATCGCGAGCAGTACTTC. It yields the protein CATSDPGYREQYF.

This clonotype was recorded at least ten times. V gene TRBV10-3 combines with J gene TRBJ2-1; 10 bases fit TRBD1. Germline V lookup: CDR1 ENHRY, CDR2 SYGVKD. The CDR3 contains 15 residues. V lost 4 bases, J lost 5 bases, and 5 bases stayed unmatched. This CDR3 reads CAISAPGQGNNEQFF. DNA of the CDR3: TGTGCCATCAGTGCTCCGGGACAGGGGAACAATGAGCAGTTCTTC.

At least ten counts were recorded for this clonotype. The chain combines TRBV5-1 with TRBJ2-7, with D possibly matching TRBD1 (6 bases). Germline V gene lookup returns CDR1 SGHRS and CDR2 YFSETQ. This CDR3 is 14 amino acids long. Trimming removed 2 bases from V and 5 bases from J, with 14 bases in between. CDR3 protein: CASSFQQGINEQYF. The CDR3 DNA is TGCGCCAGCAGCTTTCAACAGGGCATCAACGAGCAGTACTTC.

This clonotype was seen ten or more times. V gene TRBV10-3 combines with J gene TRBJ2-3, with D perhaps matching TRBD2 (5 bases). The V and J ends lost 5 bases and 2 bases respectively, with 8 bases between them. The CDR3 covers 13 residues. CDR1 and CDR2 from the germline V gene are ENHRY and SYGVKD. The chain's CDR3 is CAISSGNTDTQYF. The DNA for the CDR3 is TGTGCCATCAGTTCCGGGAACACAGATACGCAGTATTTT.

The table lists this clonotype with many counts. The chain recombines TRBV7-2 with TRBJ2-3; D is undetermined. This CDR3 has 14 amino acids. Germline V gene sequence: CDR1 SGHTA, CDR2 FQGNSA. With 6 bases removed from V and 6 bases from J, the gap between germline ends came to 16 bases. This CDR3 is CASSFPPAHDTQYF. CDR3 nucleotides: TGTGCCAGCAGTTTCCCCCCAGCGCATGATACGCAGTATTTT. The full variable domain, rest sourced from reference TRBV7-2 and TRBJ2-3, is GAGVSQSPSNKVTEKGKDVELRCDPISGHTALYWYRQSLGQGLEFLIYFQGNSAPDKSGLPSDRFSAERTGGSVSTLTIQRTQQEDSAVYLCASSFPPAHDTQYFGPGTRLTVL.

This clonotype was recorded many times. This chain joins TRBV10-3 and TRBJ2-5; D may match TRBD1 or TRBD2 (5 bases each). V was pared by 9 bases and J by 5 bases, with 16 bases between. Germline assignment: CDR1 ENHRY and CDR2 SYGVKD. There are 13 residues in the CDR3. CDR3 coding DNA: TGTGCCATGCAGAGGGGCCCGCAGGAGACCCAGTACTTC. As protein: CAMQRGPQETQYF.

This clonotype was recorded many times. This chain connects TRBV27 to TRBJ2-2; no definite D call. The V and J ends lost 4 bases and 4 bases respectively, with 7 bases between them. The CDR3 loop spans 13 amino acids. CDR1 and CDR2 (germline): MNHEY, SMNVEV (reference sequence). CDR3 coding DNA: TGTGCCAGCAGTTATGTGAGCACCGGGGAGCTGTTTTTT. Its translation is CASSYVSTGELFF.

This clonotype was picked up many times. CDR3 nucleotide sequence: TGCGCCAGCAGGGTTGTGGCAGGAGACAATGGCTACACCTTC. Its translation is CASRVVAGDNGYTF. The genes are TRBV5-1 and TRBJ1-2; D is undetermined. CDR1 is SGHRS and CDR2 is YFSETQ in the germline V gene. V was trimmed by 5 bases and J by 6 bases, leaving 17 bases between them. This CDR3 comprises 14 residues. Full variable domain (rest looked up from reference TRBV5-1 and TRBJ1-2): KAGVTQTPRYLIKTRGQQVTLSCSPISGHRSVSWYQQTPGQGLQFLFEYFSETQRNKGNFPGRFSGRQFSNSRSEMNVSTLELGDSALYLCASRVVAGDNGYTFGSGTRLTVV.

The table lists this clonotype with many counts. The chain is built from TRBV28 and TRBJ2-5; TRBD1 might be the D (6 bases). V was clipped by 5 bases and J by 5 bases, with 21 bases between them. The CDR3 has 16 residues. Looked up from germline, CDR1 is MDHEN and CDR2 is SYDVKM. The CDR3 reads CASSPPSGTLTETQYF. In DNA form, the CDR3 reads TGTGCCAGCAGTCCCCCATCCGGGACACTGACGGAGACCCAGTACTTC. The whole variable domain, filled in from reference TRBV28 and TRBJ2-5, reads DVKVTQSSRYLVKRTGEKVFLECVQDMDHENMFWYRQDPGLGLRLIYFSYDVKMKEKGDIPEGYSVSREKKERFSLILESASTNQTSMYLCASSPPSGTLTETQYFGPGTRLLVL.

This clonotype was detected ten times or more. The chain couples TRBV20-1 to TRBJ2-7; D ambiguous. Deletions cut 3 bases from V and 2 bases from J, with 14 bases between. CDR3 size: 14 residues. Per germline, CDR1 DFQATT and CDR2 SNEGSKA (reference sequence). In DNA, the CDR3 is TGCAGTGCTAGGTCTCGGCCACCCACCTACGAGCAGTACTTC. It is translated as CSARSRPPTYEQYF.

Ten or more counts support this clonotype. This chain uses TRBV29-1 with TRBJ1-1; D is unclear. Germline-derived CDR1 and CDR2 are SQVTM and ANQGSEA. With 1 base removed from V and 1 base from J, the gap between germline ends came to 16 bases. The CDR3 length is 16 residues. This CDR3 reads CSVEGGGRVKNTEAFF. The DNA of the CDR3 is TGCAGCGTTGAAGGAGGCGGAAGGGTAAAGAACACTGAAGCTTTCTTT.

This clonotype was counted many times. The genes are TRBV12-3 or TRBV12-4 and TRBJ1-5; D is uncertain. Trimming pared 3 bases from V and 4 bases from J, leaving 7 bases between. The CDR3 runs to 13 residues. CDR3 DNA sequence: TGTGCCAGCAGTTTTCGATTTAATCAGCCCCAGCATTTT. The encoded protein is CASSFRFNQPQHF.

This clonotype has a count of ten or more. For the CDR3, the DNA is TGCGCCAGCTTTTCGGTGGACTACGAGCAGTACTTC. This translates into CASFSVDYEQYF. The gene calls are TRBV5-1 and TRBJ2-7; D unresolved. Deletions cut 7 bases from V and 3 bases from J, with 11 bases between. The CDR3 runs to 12 residues. Germline CDR1 SGHRS, CDR2 YFSETQ.

This clonotype was seen repeatedly, ten times or more. J is TRBJ2-3 and V is TRBV20-1; 9 bases match TRBD2. The CDR3 spans 13 residues. From germline, CDR1 is DFQATT and CDR2 SNEGSKA (reference sequence). Losses at the gene ends were 5 bases for V and 3 bases for J; bases not matched to a gene: 3. As DNA, the CDR3 is TGCAGTGCTGAAGCGGGAGGAACAGATACGCAGTATTTT. This codes for CSAEAGGTDTQYF.

This clonotype was found many times. The J gene is TRBJ2-7, the V gene TRBV9, with D unclear. V lost 5 bases to trimming and J lost 7 bases, with 16 bases between them. This CDR3 is built from 13 residues. CDR1 and CDR2 from the germline V gene are SGDLS and YYNGEE. In DNA form, the CDR3 reads TGTGCCAGCAGTCTTCCGGGTGCTCGGGAGCAGTACTTC. As protein: CASSLPGAREQYF.

This clonotype was recorded a few times. The chain couples TRBV27 to TRBJ2-5; D is unclear. This CDR3 is built from 12 residues. Trimming took off 8 bases at V and 3 bases at J, with 10 bases between the two ends. In germline, CDR1 is MNHEY, CDR2 SMNVEV (reference sequence). CDR3 region: CASGYIKETQYF. DNA for the CDR3: TGTGCCAGCGGATATATAAAAGAGACCCAGTACTTC.

This clonotype was seen repeatedly, ten times or more. CDR3 loop: CASSLAQVYNEQFF. DNA for the CDR3: TGCGCCAGCAGCTTGGCACAGGTGTACAATGAGCAGTTCTTC. The chain uses TRBV5-1 and TRBJ2-1; maybe TRBD1 (5 bases). Trimming cost V 0 bases and J 4 bases, with 8 bases left between them. This CDR3 has 14 amino acids. Germline CDR1 SGHRS, CDR2 YFSETQ.

This clonotype was found many times. The V and J genes are TRBV12-3 or TRBV12-4 and TRBJ2-1; D gene unclear. The CDR3 is 14 amino acids. Trimming removed 8 bases from V and 5 bases from J, with 16 bases in between. The CDR3 reads CASSYSVADNEQFF. For the CDR3, the DNA is TGTGCCAGCTCATACAGTGTAGCCGACAATGAGCAGTTCTTC.

This clonotype has ten or more counts. The V and J genes are TRBV5-1 and TRBJ2-2; 9 bases are shared with TRBD1. V lost 2 bases, J lost 4 bases, and 9 bases stayed unmatched. CDR3 length equals 17 residues. CDR1 is SGHRS and CDR2 is YFSETQ in the germline V gene. The CDR3 nucleotides are TGCGCCAGCAGCTTTCAACACAGGGGGCAGAGCACCGGGGAGCTGTTTTTT. Its translation is CASSFQHRGQSTGELFF. Drawing the rest from reference TRBV5-1 and TRBJ2-2, the complete variable domain is KAGVTQTPRYLIKTRGQQVTLSCSPISGHRSVSWYQQTPGQGLQFLFEYFSETQRNKGNFPGRFSGRQFSNSRSEMNVSTLELGDSALYLCASSFQHRGQSTGELFFGEGSRLTVL.

The chain has TRBV10-3 and TRBJ2-3; D perhaps matches TRBD1 (5 bases). This CDR3 spans 15 amino acids. V was cut by 0 bases and J by 6 bases, with 13 bases left in between. Germline-derived CDR1 and CDR2 are ENHRY and SYGVKD. For the CDR3, the DNA is TGTGCCATCAGTGAGTCGGGGCTACCAGAGGATACGCAGTATTTT. This encodes CAISESGLPEDTQYF.

Turning to this clonotype: With a much larger clone just one base away, this may be a read error. This chain uses TRBV28 with TRBJ2-7, with D unresolved. Germline V lookup: CDR1 MDHEN, CDR2 SYDVKM. V lost 8 bases and J lost 3, with 23 bases in between. CDR3 size: 16 residues. Here the CDR3 DNA reads TGTGCCAGCTCCAAGGTCCCGCACGGATTATACTACGAGCAGTACTTC. Translated, it gives CASSKVPHGLYYEQYF. Together with reference TRBV28 and TRBJ2-7, the CDR3 gives the full variable domain: DVKVTQSSRYLVKRTGEKVFLECVQDMDHENMFWYRQDPGLGLRLIYFSYDVKMKEKGDIPEGYSVSREKKERFSLILESASTNQTSMYLCASSKVPHGLYYEQYFGPGTRLTVT.

This clonotype appeared many times. This chain uses TRBV20-1 with TRBJ1-4, with 7 nucleotides matching TRBD1. The CDR3 totals 13 residues. Losses at the gene ends were 6 bases for V and 8 bases for J; bases not matched to a gene: 9. CDR1 and CDR2 from the germline V gene are DFQATT and SNEGSKA (reference sequence). The DNA of the CDR3 is TGCAGTGCAAGAAGGGACAGTAGAGAAAAACTGTTTTTT. Translation gives CSARRDSREKLFF.

This clonotype was picked up a small number of times. The chain carries TRBV18 and TRBJ2-1; the D gene is possibly TRBD1 (6 bases). V was cut by 6 bases and J by 1 base, with 13 bases left in between. This CDR3 is built from 15 residues. The germline CDR1 and CDR2 sequences are KGHSH and LQKENI. DNA of the CDR3: TGTGCCAGCTCGTCCAGGGGTTTATCCTACAATGAGCAGTTCTTC. Its protein product is CASSSRGLSYNEQFF. Drawing the rest from reference TRBV18 and TRBJ2-1, the complete variable domain is NAGVMQNPRHLVRRRGQEARLRCSPMKGHSHVYWYRQLPEEGLKFMVYLQKENIIDESGMPKERFSAEFPKEGPSILRIQQVVRGDSAAYFCASSSRGLSYNEQFFGPGTRLTVL.

This clonotype was counted at least ten times. The chain uses TRBV15 and TRBJ1-5; unclear D gene. This CDR3 is built from 15 residues. Germline CDR1 is LNHNV and CDR2 is YYDKDF (reference sequence). V lost 0 bases and J lost 4, with 10 bases in between. CDR3 in DNA: TGTGCCACCAGCAGAGATGGAGCCCCTAATCAGCCCCAGCATTTT. It translates to CATSRDGAPNQPQHF. Combining the CDR3 with reference TRBV15 and TRBJ1-5 gives the whole variable domain DAMVIQNPRYQVTQFGKPVTLSCSQTLNHNVMYWYQQKSSQAPKLLFHYYDKDFNNEADTPDNFQSRRPNTSFCFLDIRSPGLGDTAMYLCATSRDGAPNQPQHFGDGTRLSIL.

This clonotype was counted at least ten times. V and J are TRBV20-1 and TRBJ2-2; TRBD2 might be the D (5 bases). Trimming pared 2 bases from V and 0 bases from J, leaving 7 bases between. In germline, CDR1 is DFQATT, CDR2 SNEGSKA (reference sequence). This CDR3 contains 14 residues. CDR3 nucleotide sequence: TGCAGTGCTAGAAAACTAGCGAACACCGGGGAGCTGTTTTTT. This codes for CSARKLANTGELFF.